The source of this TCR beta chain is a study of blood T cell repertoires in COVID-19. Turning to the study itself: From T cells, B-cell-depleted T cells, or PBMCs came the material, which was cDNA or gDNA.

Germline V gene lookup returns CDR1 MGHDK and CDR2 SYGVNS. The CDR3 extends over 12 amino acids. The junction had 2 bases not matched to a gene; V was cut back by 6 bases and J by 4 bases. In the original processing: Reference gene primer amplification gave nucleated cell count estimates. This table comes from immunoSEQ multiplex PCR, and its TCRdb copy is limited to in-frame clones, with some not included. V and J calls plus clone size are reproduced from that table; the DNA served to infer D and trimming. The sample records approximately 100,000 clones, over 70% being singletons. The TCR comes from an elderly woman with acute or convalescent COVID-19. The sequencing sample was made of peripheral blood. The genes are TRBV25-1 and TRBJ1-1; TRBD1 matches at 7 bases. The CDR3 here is CASSRQGTEAFF. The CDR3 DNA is TGTGCCAGCAGCCGACAGGGCACTGAAGCTTTCTTT.